Each of the 16 T cell receptor beta chains below was sequenced from the same sample in a study of T cells in Graves' hyperthyroidism and ophthalmopathy. RNA transcripts provided the source from which TCR beta CDR3 regions were amplified. First-round RT-PCR of the TCR CDR3 relied on the HTBI primer set. A single record per CDR3 protein comes from TCRdb applying MiXCR to the multiplex PCR reads. The sample includes about 600,000 distinct CDR3 sequences, 16% of them seen just once. The sample taken for sequencing was blood. The receptor set was obtained from a woman aged 40 to 55 with Graves' ophthalmopathy.

The sample holds many counts of this clonotype. This chain uses TRBV5-1 with TRBJ2-3; D is unclear. V lost 5 bases and J 0 bases, leaving 13 bases between the germline ends. The germline V gene has CDR1 SGHRS and CDR2 YFSETQ. The CDR3 loop spans 15 amino acids. The CDR3 is CASSRAGPSTDTQYF. The CDR3 coding sequence is TGCGCCAGCAGTAGGGCTGGTCCTAGCACAGATACGCAGTATTTT.

This clonotype was recorded a few times. The chain links TRBV20-1 to TRBJ1-1; tentatively, D is TRBD1 (5 bases). From germline, CDR1 is DFQATT and CDR2 SNEGSKA (reference sequence). Trimming stripped 7 bases from V and 3 bases from J, with 12 bases between. The length of the CDR3 is 12 residues. The CDR3 DNA reads as TGCAGTGTTCCCAGGGAGTACACTGAAGCTTTCTTT. Amino acid sequence: CSVPREYTEAFF.

This clonotype was seen only a few times. V is TRBV6-1 and J is TRBJ2-7; 8 bases match TRBD2. The CDR3 has 14 amino acids. Per the germline V gene, CDR1 is MNHNS and CDR2 is SASEGT. V shed 6 bases and J 2 bases; nucleotides not matched to a gene: 6. CDR3 sequence (DNA): TGTGCCAGCAGCCTTAGCGGGATGACCTACGAGCAGTACTTC. Residues: CASSLSGMTYEQYF.

The chain employs TRBV11-2 and TRBJ2-7; D perhaps matches TRBD2 (5 bases). The CDR3 consists of 16 residues. CDR1 is SGHAT, CDR2 FQNNGV, per germline. Trimming left V 0 bases short and J 3 bases short, with 15 bases between. This CDR3 is CASSLDSAVNYYEQYF. The CDR3, as DNA: TGTGCCAGCAGCTTAGACTCAGCGGTGAACTACTACGAGCAGTACTTC.

The chain has TRBV19 and TRBJ2-1, with 9 bases identical to TRBD2. V trimming: 8 bases; J trimming: 7 bases; junction bases outside the gene matches: 9. The CDR3 length is 14 residues. CDR1 and CDR2 from the germline V gene are LNHDA and SQIVND (reference sequence). In DNA form, the CDR3 reads TGTGCCAGTTCCCCCTGGCTAGCGGGGAATGAGCAGTTCTTC. Translation: CASSPWLAGNEQFF.

V gene TRBV6-2 or TRBV6-3 combines with J gene TRBJ2-3, with D possibly being TRBD2 (6 bases). The CDR3 contains 14 residues. Trimming left V 10 bases short and J 2 bases short, with 16 bases between. The germline gives CDR1 MNHEY, CDR2 SVGEGT. Here the CDR3 DNA reads TGTGCCACCATATATGGAGGGGACACAGATACGCAGTATTTT. Translating gives CATIYGGDTDTQYF.

This clonotype was picked up a small number of times. V is TRBV4-2 and J is TRBJ2-3; D is unresolved. CDR1 is LGHNA and CDR2 is YNFKEQ in the germline V gene. The CDR3 totals 14 residues. Trimming shortened V by 2 bases and J by 2 bases, and 8 bases separated the two germline ends. The CDR3 region is CASSQLLNTDTQYF. Here the CDR3 DNA reads TGTGCCAGCAGCCAACTACTGAACACAGATACGCAGTATTTT.

This clonotype was seen at least ten times. The chain employs TRBV20-1 and TRBJ1-1; no clear D. CDR3 length equals 18 residues. Looked up from germline, CDR1 is DFQATT and CDR2 is SNEGSKA (reference sequence). V lost 0 bases to trimming and J lost 0 bases, with 20 bases between them. Here the CDR3 reads CSARDISALRAVNTEAFF. The CDR3 nucleotides are TGCAGTGCTAGAGATATCTCGGCGTTAAGGGCGGTGAACACTGAAGCTTTCTTT.

This clonotype was seen many times. The chain couples TRBV30 to TRBJ1-3; TRBD1 matches at 8 bases. Losses at the gene ends were 8 bases for V and 4 bases for J; bases not matched to a gene: 4. The CDR3 is 12 residues long. From germline, CDR1 is GTSNPN and CDR2 SVGIG (reference sequence). This CDR3 reads CALQGVGNTIYF. The CDR3 DNA reads TGTGCCCTACAGGGGGTAGGAAACACCATATATTTT. The full variable domain, in which reference TRBV30 and TRBJ1-3 provide the parts outside the CDR3, is SQTIHQWPATLVQPVGSPLSLECTVEGTSNPNLYWYRQAAGRGLQLLFYSVGIGQISSEVPQNLSASRPQDRQFILSSKKLLLSDSGFYLCALQGVGNTIYFGEGSWLTVV.

V and J are TRBV7-9 and TRBJ2-1; D is possibly TRBD1 (6 bases). The CDR3 has 12 residues. V was trimmed by 5 bases and J by 14 bases, leaving 16 bases between them. Germline V CDR1 and CDR2: SEHNR, FQNEAQ (reference sequence). Here the CDR3 DNA reads TGTGCCAGCAGCCCCGGACAGCACCCAGAGTTCTTC. It specifies CASSPGQHPEFF.

This sequence joins TRBV27 and TRBJ2-3; D not certain. Germline assignment: CDR1 MNHEY and CDR2 SMNVEV (reference sequence). This CDR3 comprises 12 residues. V dropped 8 bases and J dropped 2 bases, with 8 bases sitting between them. CDR3 bases: TGTGCCAGCCAAGGGATCACAGATACGCAGTATTTT. Its protein product is CASQGITDTQYF.

This clonotype appeared a few times. The rearrangement joins TRBV12-3 or TRBV12-4 to TRBJ1-3; 7 bases align to TRBD1. CDR3 length: 13 residues. Trimming at V came to 7 bases and at J to 4 bases, leaving 4 bases not matched to a gene. In nucleotides, the CDR3 is TGTGCCAGCAACAGGGGTTACGGAAACACCATATATTTT. Translated: CASNRGYGNTIYF.

Ten or more counts support this clonotype. This chain connects TRBV7-2 to TRBJ2-7; TRBD2 is a possible D gene (5 bases). With 5 bases removed from V and 6 bases from J, the gap between germline ends came to 11 bases. From germline, CDR1 is SGHTA and CDR2 FQGNSA. This CDR3 contains 12 residues. The CDR3 spells CASSRRLGEQYF. The CDR3 nucleotides read TGTGCCAGCAGCCGGAGGTTGGGCGAGCAGTACTTC.

This clonotype was counted between two and nine times. The chain combines TRBV14 with TRBJ2-5; D is undetermined. This CDR3 has 11 amino acids. Deletions cut 3 bases from V and 5 bases from J, with 4 bases between. Per the germline V gene, CDR1 is SGHDN and CDR2 is FVKESK. CDR3 sequence: CASSHGETQYF. The CDR3 DNA is TGTGCCAGCAGCCACGGGGAGACCCAGTACTTC. The entire variable domain, with the rest obtained from reference TRBV14 and TRBJ2-5, is as follows: EAGVTQFPSHSVIEKGQTVTLRCDPISGHDNLYWYRRVMGKEIKFLLHFVKESKQDESGMPNNRFLAERTGGTYSTLKVQPAELEDSGVYFCASSHGETQYFGPGTRLLVL.

This clonotype was seen many times. In nucleotides, the CDR3 is TGCGCCAGCAGCTTGGCGCCTAGCGGGGTGGGTTCTTCCTACGAGCAGTACTTC. It yields the protein CASSLAPSGVGSSYEQYF. The V and J genes are TRBV5-1 and TRBJ2-7; the match to TRBD2 covers 9 bases. The germline V gene encodes CDR1 SGHRS and CDR2 YFSETQ. The CDR3 is made up of 18 amino acids. J lost 1 base, V lost 0 bases, and 11 bases had no gene match.

This clonotype was seen ten or more times. The rearrangement joins TRBV30 to TRBJ2-7, with 7 bases aligning to TRBD1. CDR1 and CDR2 from the germline V gene are GTSNPN and SVGIG (reference sequence). The length of the CDR3 is 13 residues. The junction had 11 bases not matched to a gene; V was cut back by 5 bases and J by 7 bases. CDR3 coding DNA: TGTGCCTGGGGGGCTACAGGGGCTGGAGAGCAGTACTTC. Its protein product is CAWGATGAGEQYF.